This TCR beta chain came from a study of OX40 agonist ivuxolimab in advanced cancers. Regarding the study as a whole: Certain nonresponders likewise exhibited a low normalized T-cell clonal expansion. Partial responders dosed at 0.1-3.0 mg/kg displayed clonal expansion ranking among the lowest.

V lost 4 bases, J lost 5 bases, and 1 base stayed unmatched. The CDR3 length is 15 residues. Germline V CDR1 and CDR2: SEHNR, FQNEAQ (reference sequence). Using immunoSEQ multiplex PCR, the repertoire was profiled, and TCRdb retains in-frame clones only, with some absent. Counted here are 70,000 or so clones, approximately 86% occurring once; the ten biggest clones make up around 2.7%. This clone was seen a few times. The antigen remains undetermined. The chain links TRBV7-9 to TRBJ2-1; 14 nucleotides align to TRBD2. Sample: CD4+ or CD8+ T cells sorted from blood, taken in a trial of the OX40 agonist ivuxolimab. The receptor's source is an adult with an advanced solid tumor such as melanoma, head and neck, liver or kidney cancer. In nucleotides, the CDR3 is TGTGCCAGCAGCTCGACTAGCGGGAGGGACAATGAGCAGTTCTTC. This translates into CASSSTSGRDNEQFF.